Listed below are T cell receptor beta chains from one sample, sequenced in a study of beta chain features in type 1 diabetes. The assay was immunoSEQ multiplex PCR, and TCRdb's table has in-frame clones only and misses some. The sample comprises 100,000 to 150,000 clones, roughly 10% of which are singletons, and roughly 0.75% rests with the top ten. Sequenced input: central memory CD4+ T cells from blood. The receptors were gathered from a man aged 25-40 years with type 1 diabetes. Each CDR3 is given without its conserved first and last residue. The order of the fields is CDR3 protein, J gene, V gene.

CDR3: ASSLGGEKLF
J: TRBJ1-4
V: TRBV11-2

CDR3: ASSSQGAYEQY
J: TRBJ2-7
V: TRBV2

CDR3: ASSPTGNSPLH
J: TRBJ1-6
V: TRBV18

CDR3: ASSSPSGYQETQY
J: TRBJ2-5
V: TRBV7-2

CDR3: ASSYGTGTEAF
J: TRBJ1-1
V: TRBV6-6

CDR3: ASSRGTGGKLF
J: TRBJ2-2
V: TRBV7-2

CDR3: ASSYQGTSGGKYEQY
J: TRBJ2-7
V: TRBV4-2

CDR3: ASSDRIEVGETQY
J: TRBJ2-5
V: TRBV25-1

CDR3: ASSLDSRDNEQF
J: TRBJ2-1
V: TRBV7-8

CDR3: ASSVAAYRGTGELF
J: TRBJ2-2
V: TRBV9

CDR3: ASSQGSGGRETQY
J: TRBJ2-5
V: TRBV4-2

CDR3: ASSLDRFSYEQY
J: TRBJ2-7
V: TRBV4-1

CDR3: ASAGTGSTEQY
J: TRBJ2-7
V: TRBV5-1

CDR3: ASRPRGLGNQPQH
J: TRBJ1-5
V: TRBV28